These 20 T cell receptor beta chains were sequenced from one sample in a study of blood T cell repertoires in COVID-19. TCRdb's table, derived via immunoSEQ multiplex PCR, lists solely in-frame clones and lacks some. The sample includes about 37,000 clones, more than 80% seen only once; the top ten take approximately 14%. The specimen sequenced was peripheral blood. These TCRs come from a woman aged 70 to 79 with acute or convalescent COVID-19.

V is TRBV25-1 and J is TRBJ1-2; D might be TRBD1 (6 bases). The length of the CDR3 is 13 residues. V shed 4 bases and J shed 8 bases, with 14 bases lying between them. Germline lookup yields CDR1 MGHDK and CDR2 SYGVNS. CDR3 bases: TGTGCCAGCAGTGGGGGACAAGGGGTCGGCTACACCTTC. Residues: CASSGGQGVGYTF.

This clone is a singleton in its sample. The gene calls are TRBV6-5 and TRBJ1-1; D is unresolved. V dropped 0 bases and J dropped 9 bases, with 8 bases sitting between them. Germline V gene data show CDR1 as MNHEY and CDR2 as SVGAGI. The CDR3 length is 12 residues. CDR3 in DNA: TGTGCCAGCAGTTACTCGCGGGATAAAGCTTTCTTT. This codes for CASSYSRDKAFF.

This clone was recorded once. The V call is TRBV6-5, the J call TRBJ1-2; 8 bases align to TRBD1. CDR3 length: 13 residues. Germline V gives CDR1 MNHEY, CDR2 SVGAGI. The V and J ends lost 6 bases and 2 bases, in that order; junction bases with no gene match: 2. Here the CDR3 DNA reads TGTGCCAGCAGACAGGGGGGAAACTATGGCTACACCTTC. It yields the protein CASRQGGNYGYTF.

This chain uses TRBV10-3 with TRBJ2-2, with 10 bases identical to TRBD1. The CDR3 runs 17 residues. Germline V CDR1 and CDR2: ENHRY, SYGVKD. The trim removed 2 bases at V and 3 bases at J, leaving 6 bases unmatched. CDR3 amino acids: CAISERPGQGYTGELFF. As DNA, the CDR3 is TGTGCCATCAGTGAGAGACCGGGACAGGGGTACACCGGGGAGCTGTTTTTT.

J is TRBJ2-7 and V is TRBV19, with 8 positions matching TRBD1. V shed 6 bases, J shed 7 bases, and the junction held 11 bases outside the gene matches. CDR3 length: 14 residues. Germline CDR1 and CDR2: LNHDA and SQIVND (reference sequence). The CDR3 region has the DNA TGTGCCAGTAGCGAACAGGGGGTATCGAGAGAGCAGTACTTC. It yields the protein CASSEQGVSREQYF.

J is TRBJ2-3 and V is TRBV20-1, with no clear D. The length of the CDR3 is 11 residues. Germline-derived CDR1 and CDR2 are DFQATT and SNEGSKA (reference sequence). V dropped 6 bases and J dropped 1 base, with 5 bases sitting between them. The CDR3, as DNA: TGCAGTGCGGCCCGCACAGATACGCAGTATTTT. This sequence encodes CSAARTDTQYF.

The chain uses TRBV11-3 and TRBJ2-1; TRBD2 is a possible D gene (5 bases). CDR1 and CDR2 (germline): SGHNT, YENEEA. CDR3 length: 15 amino acids. The V gene lost 5 bases and the J gene lost 4 bases, with 15 bases spanning the gap. In DNA form, the CDR3 reads TGTGCCAGCAGCCTGGGTGACTATCCATACAATGAGCAGTTCTTC. Translated: CASSLGDYPYNEQFF.

The CDR3 loop reads CASSSDFRGSPLHF. CDR3 coding DNA: TGTGCCAGCAGTTCGGACTTTAGGGGGTCACCCCTCCACTTT. The gene calls are TRBV27 and TRBJ1-6; a possible D gene is TRBD1 (6 bases). The germline CDR1 and CDR2 sequences are MNHEY and SMNVEV (reference sequence). Trimming left V 4 bases short and J 10 bases short, with 14 bases between. The CDR3 totals 14 residues.

A note on this clone: The sample contains more than one DNA sequence encoding this CDR3. This rearrangement joins TRBV6-5 to TRBJ2-5, with D perhaps matching TRBD1 (5 bases). Germline V gene lookup returns CDR1 MNHEY and CDR2 SVGAGI. CDR3 length: 16 residues. Trimming removed 0 bases at V and 4 bases at J, with 15 bases between. The CDR3 loop reads CASSYSRQGRGETQYF. In DNA form, the CDR3 reads TGTGCCAGCAGTTACTCGAGGCAGGGAAGGGGAGAGACCCAGTACTTC.

V is TRBV13 and J is TRBJ2-2; 7 bases map to TRBD2. This CDR3 is built from 12 residues. After removal of 4 bases from V and 7 bases from J, the junction contained 0 bases not matched to a gene. In germline, CDR1 is PRHDT, CDR2 FYEKMQ (reference sequence). The CDR3 here is CASSWTSGELFF. In DNA form, the CDR3 reads TGTGCCAGCAGCTGGACTAGCGGGGAGCTGTTTTTT.

V usage is TRBV5-8 and J usage is TRBJ2-3; 11 bases map to TRBD1. The CDR3 totals 16 residues. The V gene's germline CDR1 is SGHTS and CDR2 YDEGEE. Trimming removed 4 bases from V and 2 bases from J; junction bases left unmatched: 6. CDR3 nucleotides: TGTGCCAGCAGCCCCGGGACAGGGGGAAACACAGATACGCAGTATTTT. It specifies CASSPGTGGNTDTQYF.

The chain couples TRBV18 to TRBJ1-2; TRBD1 agrees at 9 bases. Germline V CDR1 and CDR2: KGHSH, LQKENI. The CDR3 consists of 16 residues. With V trimmed by 0 bases and J by 7 bases, 9 bases remained unmatched. CDR3 sequence reads: CASSPPGQGKQSGYTF. The CDR3 DNA sequence: TGTGCCAGCTCACCACCGGGACAGGGAAAGCAAAGTGGCTACACCTTC.

In this sample, this clone turned up a few times. This sequence joins TRBV6-6 and TRBJ2-1, with a tentative D call TRBD2 (6 bases). Germline values: CDR1 MNHNY, CDR2 SVGAGI (reference sequence). CDR3 length: 13 residues. V lost 3 bases and J 10 bases, leaving 13 bases between the germline ends. The chain's CDR3 is CASSYSGTPEQFF. CDR3 sequence (DNA): TGTGCCAGCAGTTATTCTGGGACTCCCGAGCAGTTCTTC.

This chain joins TRBV6-6 and TRBJ2-7; the match to TRBD2 covers 10 bases. Trimming removed 6 bases from V and 6 bases from J; junction bases left unmatched: 5. CDR1 MNHNY and CDR2 SVGAGI come from the germline V gene (reference sequence). The CDR3 is made up of 13 amino acids. The CDR3 region is CASRGLAIVEQYF. The CDR3 region has the DNA TGTGCCAGCAGGGGACTAGCGATTGTCGAGCAGTACTTC.

V and J are TRBV11-2 and TRBJ2-7; D gene ambiguous. The V end lost 5 bases, the J end lost 5 bases, and 16 bases lay between the germline ends. This CDR3 has 14 residues. Germline V gives CDR1 SGHAT, CDR2 FQNNGV. This chain's CDR3 is CASSQTQVVHEQYF. The CDR3 region has the DNA TGTGCCAGCAGCCAAACGCAGGTAGTCCACGAGCAGTACTTC. The full variable domain, its missing parts supplied by reference TRBV11-2 and TRBJ2-7, is EAGVAQSPRYKIIEKRQSVAFWCNPISGHATLYWYQQILGQGPKLLIQFQNNGVVDDSQLPKDRFSAERLKGVDSTLKIQPAKLEDSAVYLCASSQTQVVHEQYFGPGTRLTVT.

CDR3 DNA sequence: TGTGCCACCAGCAGAAGGACAGGGTCCGGAGAGACCCAGTACTTC. It encodes CATSRRTGSGETQYF. The genes are TRBV15 and TRBJ2-5, with 8 bases that match TRBD1. This CDR3 has 15 amino acids. Trimming cost V 2 bases and J 4 bases; bases outside gene matches: 6. Germline V lookup: CDR1 LNHNV, CDR2 YYDKDF (reference sequence).

The V gene is TRBV19, the J gene TRBJ1-5; 7 bases match TRBD1. In germline, CDR1 is LNHDA, CDR2 SQIVND (reference sequence). V shed 4 bases and J 5 bases; nucleotides not matched to a gene: 2. The CDR3 runs 13 residues. CDR3 bases: TGTGCCAGTAGTAAAACAGGGGATCAGCCCCAGCATTTT. Amino acid sequence: CASSKTGDQPQHF.

This clone has a count of ten or more. The chain employs TRBV25-1 and TRBJ1-1; 7 bases agree with TRBD1. V was clipped by 6 bases and J by 1 base; unmatched bases: 14. This CDR3 comprises 17 residues. The V gene's germline CDR1 is MGHDK and CDR2 SYGVNS. The CDR3 bases are TGTGCCAGCAGACAGCGGGGGGTAAAGGGGGCGAACACTGAAGCTTTCTTT. Its protein product is CASRQRGVKGANTEAFF.

The rearrangement links TRBV18 to TRBJ1-5, with TRBD1 identical over 7 bases. The germline gives CDR1 KGHSH, CDR2 LQKENI. The CDR3 totals 18 residues. With V trimmed by 1 base and J by 5 bases, 14 bases remained unmatched. DNA for the CDR3: TGTGCCAGCTCACCACAAAGCCTAGTTGACAGGGATGATCAGCCCCAGCATTTT. Residues: CASSPQSLVDRDDQPQHF.

The chain is built from TRBV18 and TRBJ2-5, with TRBD1 matching 7 bases. The CDR3 runs to 16 residues. In germline, CDR1 is KGHSH, CDR2 LQKENI. Losses at the gene ends were 1 base for V and 2 bases for J; bases not matched to a gene: 7. The CDR3 is CASSPLSDRDQETQYF. For the CDR3, the DNA is TGTGCCAGCTCACCACTTTCAGACAGGGATCAAGAGACCCAGTACTTC. The full variable domain, completed using reference TRBV18 and TRBJ2-5, is NAGVMQNPRHLVRRRGQEARLRCSPMKGHSHVYWYRQLPEEGLKFMVYLQKENIIDESGMPKERFSAEFPKEGPSILRIQQVVRGDSAAYFCASSPLSDRDQETQYFGPGTRLLVL.